This T cell receptor (beta chain) derives from a study of identical twins. The study's findings and limits: Possibly, invariant MAIT and iNKT cells partly confounded zero-insertion analyses. Twin-shared out-of-frame alpha sequences were enriched for low generation probability.

This clonotype came up a few times. Its matching antigen is unknown. V was cut by 3 bases and J by 2 bases, with 8 bases left in between. Per germline, CDR1 DFQATT and CDR2 SNEGSKA (reference sequence). The CDR3 consists of 12 residues. Template switching (which added a universal primer site) was used, and cDNA carried unique molecular identifiers. TCRdb called the 5' RACE reads again in MiXCR, with one record for every CDR3 protein. Among roughly 490,000 distinct CDR3 sequences listed, around an eighth were seen once. The same sample was also used in a study of yellow fever vaccine responses in identical twins. This second study says: Twin vaccine T cell responses reportedly seemed partly convergent, partly personalized.

The source material was CD4+ T cells sorted from blood. The clonotype was recovered from a woman aged 18-30 years in good health. The rearrangement joins TRBV20-1 to TRBJ2-7; the D is unclear. The CDR3: CSARRGTYEQYF. The CDR3 DNA follows: TGCAGTGCTAGGCGAGGAACCTACGAGCAGTACTTC.